This is a list of T cell receptor beta chains from one sample in a study of T-cell reconstitution after alpha-beta-depleted transplantation in children. TCRdb re-analysed the PCR reads in MiXCR, keeping a single row per CDR3 protein. This table has just under 250,000 distinct CDR3 sequences, about 25% appearing once. The sequencing here drew on PBMCs, taken before TCRalphabeta/CD19-depleted stem cell transplant. These receptor sequences come from a girl aged 2 to 9 with Fanconi anemia, due to receive a stem cell transplant. CDR3s include the opening cysteine and the closing phenylalanine or tryptophan. A D gene is named only where the DNA matches it firmly. Clone size appears in some rows only: once, few, many, or a class for an expanded clone.

D gene,V gene,clone size,J gene,CDR3 DNA,CDR3 protein
TRBD2,TRBV4-2,many,TRBJ2-5,TGTGCCAGCACCCATGGGAGGGAGTGGAGCCAAGAGACCCAGTACTTC,CASTHGREWSQETQYF
TRBD1,TRBV12-3/TRBV12-4,many,TRBJ1-5,TGTGCCAGCAGGGACAGGGGGAATCAGCCCCAGCATTTT,CASRDRGNQPQHF
TRBD2,TRBV20-1,.,TRBJ2-3,TGCAGCGCCGAGAACCGGGAGGCGAGCACAGATACGCAGTATTTT,CSAENREASTDTQYF
.,TRBV20-1,few,TRBJ2-7,TGCAGTGCTAGAGAGTTCATGGTTTACTCCTACGAGCAGTACTTC,CSAREFMVYSYEQYF
.,TRBV7-3,many,TRBJ2-3,TGTGCCAGCAGCTTAGGGACCCCTGCCACAGATACGCAGTATTTT,CASSLGTPATDTQYF
.,TRBV29-1,few,TRBJ1-2,TGCAGCGTTGAATTGGGCGGCTACACCTTC,CSVELGGYTF
TRBD1,TRBV9,.,TRBJ2-3,TGTGCCAGCAGCGTAGGGACAGGAGGTAGCACAGATACGCAGTATTTT,CASSVGTGGSTDTQYF
.,TRBV10-3,few,TRBJ1-1,TGTGCCATCAGTGAGTCCCCCGAGGGGGGCTACACTGAAGCTTTCTTT,CAISESPEGGYTEAFF
TRBD1,TRBV12-3/TRBV12-4,.,TRBJ2-5,TGTGCCAGCAAACGGACAGGGGGAAAAGAGACCCAGTACTTC,CASKRTGGKETQYF
.,TRBV4-2,.,TRBJ1-5,TGTGCCAGCAGCCAAGATCATGAGGCGTACAGGGCCTTGTATCAGCCCCAGCATTTT,CASSQDHEAYRALYQPQHF
.,TRBV29-1,.,TRBJ1-1,TGCAGCGTTGCCTTTCGTTTAGCAATGAACACTGAAGCTTTCTTT,CSVAFRLAMNTEAFF
.,TRBV20-1,.,TRBJ2-6,TGCAGTGCTATTACCCAACCAGGGTCTGGGGCCAACGTCCTGACTTTC,CSAITQPGSGANVLTF
TRBD1,TRBV29-1,.,TRBJ2-7,TGCAGCGTTCCCGGGACAGGTGGTTCCTACGAGCAGTACTTC,CSVPGTGGSYEQYF
.,TRBV20-1,.,TRBJ2-3,TGCAGTGCTGCCCGCCAGGAAGGCACAGATACGCAGTATTTT,CSAARQEGTDTQYF
.,TRBV20-1,many,TRBJ2-1,TGCACCCCTGAAGGTTCCTACAATGAGCAGTTCTTC,CTPEGSYNEQFF
.,TRBV29-1,many,TRBJ2-3,TGCAGCGTTGAAGGGCAGAAGGGTCGCGGCACAGATACGCAGTATTTT,CSVEGQKGRGTDTQYF
TRBD2,TRBV29-1,many,TRBJ2-1,TGCAGCGTTGAAGCGGGACTAGTCTTCGGTGAGCAGTTCTTC,CSVEAGLVFGEQFF
TRBD1,TRBV7-8,.,TRBJ2-5,TGTGCCAGCAGCTCGCCGGACAGGGGAGAGACCCAGTACTTC,CASSSPDRGETQYF
.,TRBV29-1,many,TRBJ1-1,TGCAGCGTTAAAGGGCAGGGGAGAATGAACACTGAAGCTTTCTTT,CSVKGQGRMNTEAFF
.,TRBV6-5,many,TRBJ2-3,TGTGCCAGCACCGACTCAGGATATCAGTATTTT,CASTDSGYQYF
TRBD2,TRBV7-8,.,TRBJ2-1,TGTGCCAGCAGGACCAAGGCGGGGGGTAATGAGCAGTTCTTC,CASRTKAGGNEQFF
TRBD2,TRBV7-3,few,TRBJ2-3,TGTGCCAGCAGCTTTCCTAGCGGGGGGGCCGTAGATACGCAGTATTTT,CASSFPSGGAVDTQYF
.,TRBV12-3/TRBV12-4,many,TRBJ2-2,TGTGCCAGCAGTCTTACCAACACCGGGGAGCTGTTTTTT,CASSLTNTGELFF
TRBD2,TRBV20-1,many,TRBJ2-1,TGCAGTGCTAGTCTCCTAGCGGGAGGGCCTAATGAGCAGTTCTTC,CSASLLAGGPNEQFF
TRBD1,TRBV20-1,.,TRBJ2-1,TGCAGTGCTAGAGATTACAGGGGGGATTACAGGGATGAGCAGTTCTTC,CSARDYRGDYRDEQFF
.,TRBV30,.,TRBJ1-1,TGTGCCTGGATTTGGCAGGGGCTAACTTGGACTGAAGCTTTCTTT,CAWIWQGLTWTEAFF
TRBD1,TRBV28,many,TRBJ2-7,TGTGCCAGCAGTTTAGACAGGGGTGACGAGCAGTACTTC,CASSLDRGDEQYF
TRBD1,TRBV7-3,few,TRBJ2-7,TGTGCCAGCAGCTTATCCTCGGGACAGGGGTACGAGCAGTACTTC,CASSLSSGQGYEQYF
TRBD2,TRBV29-1,few,TRBJ2-7,TGCAGCGTTAGGCCGGGACTAGCGGGCTCCTACGAGCAGTACTTC,CSVRPGLAGSYEQYF
TRBD1,TRBV5-1,.,TRBJ2-7,TGCGCCAGCAGCTTGGTAGGCACAGGGGGCGCCGAGCAGTACTTC,CASSLVGTGGAEQYF
TRBD1,TRBV6-5,few,TRBJ1-2,TGTGCCAGCCGCCGTCGACAGGGAATTTTCTATGGCTACACCTTC,CASRRRQGIFYGYTF
.,TRBV6-1,.,TRBJ2-4,TGTGCCAGCAGTCCCTTAGTCCGGCTTACATTAGCCAAAAACATTCAGTACTTC,CASSPLVRLTLAKNIQYF
.,TRBV7-3,many,TRBJ2-7,TGTGCCAGCAGCTTATACGGGGGACCGGTCGACGAGCAGTACTTC,CASSLYGGPVDEQYF
TRBD2,TRBV24-1,.,TRBJ2-1,TGTGCCACCAGTGATTTTAGCCGAGGGGAGGGCAATGAGCAGTTCTTC,CATSDFSRGEGNEQFF
.,TRBV5-1,once,TRBJ2-1,TGCGCCAGCAGCTTACCGTCGGGATCCTACAATGAGCAGTTCTTC,CASSLPSGSYNEQFF
.,TRBV5-1,.,TRBJ1-2,TGCGCCAGCAGCTTGGACCGTTCCATTTCAGGGGTAGTCTTTGGCTACACCTTC,CASSLDRSISGVVFGYTF
.,TRBV28,.,TRBJ2-1,TGTGCCAGCAGTTTACCGGCCGGGGATGAGCAGTTCTTC,CASSLPAGDEQFF
TRBD1,TRBV11-2,few,TRBJ1-4,TGTGCCAGCAGCTTATCCGGGACAGTCAATGAAAAACTGTTTTTT,CASSLSGTVNEKLFF
.,TRBV20-1,few,TRBJ2-1,TGCAGTGCTAGCCTTCAGACAGACCCGCAGTTCTTC,CSASLQTDPQFF
.,TRBV12-3/TRBV12-4,many,TRBJ2-3,TGTGCCAGCAGTTTTAGAGGCGGGACCAGCACAGATACGCAGTATTTT,CASSFRGGTSTDTQYF
TRBD1,TRBV20-1,.,TRBJ1-2,TGCAGTGCTTACGTCCGGGACAGGGTGGGGATAAGCTATGGCTACACCTTC,CSAYVRDRVGISYGYTF
TRBD2,TRBV20-1,many,TRBJ2-7,TGCAGTGCTAGTTGGGTAGCACTAGCGGGGCGCTACGAGCAGTACTTC,CSASWVALAGRYEQYF